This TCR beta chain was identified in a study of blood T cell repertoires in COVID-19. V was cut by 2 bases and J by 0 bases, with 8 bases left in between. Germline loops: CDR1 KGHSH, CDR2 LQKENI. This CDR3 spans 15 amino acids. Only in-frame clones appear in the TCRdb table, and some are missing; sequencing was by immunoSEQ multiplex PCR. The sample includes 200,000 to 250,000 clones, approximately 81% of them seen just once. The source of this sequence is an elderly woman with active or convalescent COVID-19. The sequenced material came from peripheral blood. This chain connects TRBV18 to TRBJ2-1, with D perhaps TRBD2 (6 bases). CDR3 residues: CASSPFGGSYNEQFF. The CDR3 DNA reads TGTGCCAGCTCACCATTCGGGGGCTCCTACAATGAGCAGTTCTTC.